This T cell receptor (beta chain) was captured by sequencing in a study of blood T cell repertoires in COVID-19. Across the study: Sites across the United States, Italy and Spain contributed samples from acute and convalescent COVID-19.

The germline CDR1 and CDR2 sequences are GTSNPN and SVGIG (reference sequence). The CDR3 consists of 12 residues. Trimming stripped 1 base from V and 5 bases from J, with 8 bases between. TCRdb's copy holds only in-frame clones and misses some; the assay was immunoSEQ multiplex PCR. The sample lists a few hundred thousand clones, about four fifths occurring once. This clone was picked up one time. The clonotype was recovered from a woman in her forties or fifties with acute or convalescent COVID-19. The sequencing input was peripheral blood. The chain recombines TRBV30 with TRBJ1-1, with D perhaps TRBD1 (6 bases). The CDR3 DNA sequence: TGTGCCTGGAGTGAACAGGGAACTGAAGCTTTCTTT. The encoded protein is CAWSEQGTEAFF.